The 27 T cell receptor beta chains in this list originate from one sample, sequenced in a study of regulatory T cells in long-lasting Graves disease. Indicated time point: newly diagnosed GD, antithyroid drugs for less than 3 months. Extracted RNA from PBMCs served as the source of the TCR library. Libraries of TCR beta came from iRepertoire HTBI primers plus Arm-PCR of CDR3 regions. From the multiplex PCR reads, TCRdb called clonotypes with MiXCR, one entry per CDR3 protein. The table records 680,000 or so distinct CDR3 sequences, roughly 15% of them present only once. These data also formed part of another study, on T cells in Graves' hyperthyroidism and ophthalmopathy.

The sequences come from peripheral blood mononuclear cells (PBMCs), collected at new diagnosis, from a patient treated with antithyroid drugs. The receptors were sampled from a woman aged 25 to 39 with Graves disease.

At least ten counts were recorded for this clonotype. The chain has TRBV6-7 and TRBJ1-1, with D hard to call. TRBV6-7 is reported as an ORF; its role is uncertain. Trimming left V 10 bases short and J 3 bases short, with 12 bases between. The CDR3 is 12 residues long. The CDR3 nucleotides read TGTGCCATTGCGGATTGGGACACTGAAGCTTTCTTT. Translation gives CAIADWDTEAFF.

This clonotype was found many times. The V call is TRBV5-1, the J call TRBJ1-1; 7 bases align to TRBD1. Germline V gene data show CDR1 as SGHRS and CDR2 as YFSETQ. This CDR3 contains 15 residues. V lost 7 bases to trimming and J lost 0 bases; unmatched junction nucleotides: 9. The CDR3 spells CASSQFGTVNTEAFF. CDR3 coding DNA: TGCGCCAGCTCGCAATTCGGGACAGTGAACACTGAAGCTTTCTTT.

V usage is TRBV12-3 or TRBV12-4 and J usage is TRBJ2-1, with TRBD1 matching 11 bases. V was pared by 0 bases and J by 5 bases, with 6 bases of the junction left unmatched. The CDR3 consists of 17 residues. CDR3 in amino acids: CASSLARGQGANNEQFF. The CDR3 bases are TGTGCCAGCAGTTTAGCCAGAGGACAGGGGGCGAACAATGAGCAGTTCTTC.

The CDR3 spells CASSQDKFEQYF. The DNA for the CDR3 is TGTGCCAGCAGCCAAGATAAGTTCGAGCAGTACTTC. The rearrangement joins TRBV3-1 to TRBJ2-7, with D unresolved. Germline V gene data show CDR1 as LGHDT and CDR2 as YNNKEL (reference sequence). The CDR3 loop spans 12 amino acids. Trimming pared 0 bases from V and 6 bases from J, leaving 6 bases between.

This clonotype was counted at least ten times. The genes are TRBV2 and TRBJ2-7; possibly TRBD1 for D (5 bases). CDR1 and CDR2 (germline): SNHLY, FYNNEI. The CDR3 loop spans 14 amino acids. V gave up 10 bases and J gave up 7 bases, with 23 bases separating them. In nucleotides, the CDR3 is TGTGCCACCTTCCAAGGGGTTTACTCGGGTGAGCAGTACTTC. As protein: CATFQGVYSGEQYF.

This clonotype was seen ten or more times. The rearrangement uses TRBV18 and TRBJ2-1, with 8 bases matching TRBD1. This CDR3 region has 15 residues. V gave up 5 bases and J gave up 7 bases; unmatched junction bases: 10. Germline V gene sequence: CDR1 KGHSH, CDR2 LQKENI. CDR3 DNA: TGTGCCAGCTCAGCTAGACAGGGGAATGGAAATGAGCAGTTCTTC. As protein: CASSARQGNGNEQFF.

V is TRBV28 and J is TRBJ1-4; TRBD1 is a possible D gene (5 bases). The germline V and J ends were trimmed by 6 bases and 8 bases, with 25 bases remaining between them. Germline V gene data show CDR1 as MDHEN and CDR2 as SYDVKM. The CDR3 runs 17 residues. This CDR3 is CASRTQNLRDVREKLFF. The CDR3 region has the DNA TGTGCCAGCAGAACCCAAAACCTCAGGGACGTACGGGAAAAACTGTTTTTT.

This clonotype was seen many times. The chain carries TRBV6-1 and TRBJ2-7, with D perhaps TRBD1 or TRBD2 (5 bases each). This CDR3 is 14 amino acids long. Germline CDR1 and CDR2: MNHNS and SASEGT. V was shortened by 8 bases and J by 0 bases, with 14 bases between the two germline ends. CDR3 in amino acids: CASLRLGDSYEQYF. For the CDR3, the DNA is TGTGCCAGCCTACGGTTGGGGGACTCCTACGAGCAGTACTTC.

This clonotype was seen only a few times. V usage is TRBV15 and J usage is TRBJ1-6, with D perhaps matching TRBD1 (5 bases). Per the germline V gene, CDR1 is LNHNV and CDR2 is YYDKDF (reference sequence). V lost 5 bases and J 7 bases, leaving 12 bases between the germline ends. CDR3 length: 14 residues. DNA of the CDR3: TGTGCCACCAGCGGGGGACCACGGAATTCACCCCTCCACTTT. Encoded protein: CATSGGPRNSPLHF.

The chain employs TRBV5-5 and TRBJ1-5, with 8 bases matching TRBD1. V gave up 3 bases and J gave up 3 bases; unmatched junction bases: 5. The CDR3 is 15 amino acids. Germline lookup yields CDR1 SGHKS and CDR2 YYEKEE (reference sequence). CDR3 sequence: CASSSTDRDNQPQHF. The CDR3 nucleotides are TGTGCCAGCAGCTCAACGGACAGGGACAATCAGCCCCAGCATTTT.

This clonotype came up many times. The CDR3 is CASSPGVSGRPYEQYF. DNA of the CDR3: TGTGCCAGCAGCCCGGGGGTTAGCGGGAGACCCTACGAGCAGTACTTC. The chain uses TRBV12-3 or TRBV12-4 and TRBJ2-7; TRBD2 matches 9 bases. CDR3 length: 16 amino acids. The V segment lost 6 bases and the J segment 2 bases; nucleotides outside the gene matches: 11.

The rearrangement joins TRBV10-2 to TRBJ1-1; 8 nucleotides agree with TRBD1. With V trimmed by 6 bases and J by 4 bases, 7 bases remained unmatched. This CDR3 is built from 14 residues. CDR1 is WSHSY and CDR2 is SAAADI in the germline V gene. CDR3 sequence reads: CASRRQGLATEAFF. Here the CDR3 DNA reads TGCGCCAGCAGACGACAGGGGTTAGCCACTGAAGCTTTCTTT.

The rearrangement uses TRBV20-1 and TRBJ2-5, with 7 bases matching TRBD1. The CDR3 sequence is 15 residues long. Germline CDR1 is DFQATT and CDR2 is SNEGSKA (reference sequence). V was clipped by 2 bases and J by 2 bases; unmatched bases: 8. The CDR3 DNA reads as TGCAGTGCTAGATCCCCTACAGGGGTACAAGAGACCCAGTACTTC. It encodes CSARSPTGVQETQYF.

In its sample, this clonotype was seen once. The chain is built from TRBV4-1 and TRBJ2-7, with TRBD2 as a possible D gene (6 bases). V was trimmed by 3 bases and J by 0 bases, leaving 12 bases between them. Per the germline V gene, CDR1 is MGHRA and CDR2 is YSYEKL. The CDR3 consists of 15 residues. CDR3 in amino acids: CASSQFRDFSYEQYF. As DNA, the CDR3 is TGCGCCAGCAGCCAGTTCCGGGACTTCTCCTACGAGCAGTACTTC.

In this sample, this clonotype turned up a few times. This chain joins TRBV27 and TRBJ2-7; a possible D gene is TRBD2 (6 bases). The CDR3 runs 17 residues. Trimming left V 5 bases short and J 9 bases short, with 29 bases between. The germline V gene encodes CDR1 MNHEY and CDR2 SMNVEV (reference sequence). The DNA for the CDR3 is TGTGCCAGCAGTCCCGCCGTCTACCGCGGGGTGGTAGGCGGGCAGTACTTC. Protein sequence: CASSPAVYRGVVGGQYF.

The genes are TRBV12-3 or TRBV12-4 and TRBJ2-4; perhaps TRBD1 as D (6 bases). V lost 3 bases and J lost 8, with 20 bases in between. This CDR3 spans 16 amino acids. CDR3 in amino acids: CASSFLGTHDGDIQYF. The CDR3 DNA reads TGTGCCAGCAGTTTTCTTGGGACACACGACGGGGACATTCAGTACTTC.

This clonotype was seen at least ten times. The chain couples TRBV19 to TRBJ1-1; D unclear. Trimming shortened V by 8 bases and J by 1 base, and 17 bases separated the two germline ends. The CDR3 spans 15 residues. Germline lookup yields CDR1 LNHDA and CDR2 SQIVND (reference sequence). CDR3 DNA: TGTGCCAGTTCCCCCCGCGGACGGTGGAACACTGAAGCTTTCTTT. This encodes CASSPRGRWNTEAFF.

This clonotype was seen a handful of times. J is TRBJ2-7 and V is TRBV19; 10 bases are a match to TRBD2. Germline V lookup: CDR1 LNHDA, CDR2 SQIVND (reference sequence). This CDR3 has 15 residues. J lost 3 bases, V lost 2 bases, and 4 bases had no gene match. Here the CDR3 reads CASSISLAGFYEQYF. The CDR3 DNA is TGTGCCAGTAGTATATCACTAGCGGGATTCTACGAGCAGTACTTC. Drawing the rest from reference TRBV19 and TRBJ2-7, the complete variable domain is DGGITQSPKYLFRKEGQNVTLSCEQNLNHDAMYWYRQDPGQGLRLIYYSQIVNDFQKGDIAEGYSVSREKKESFPLTVTSAQKNPTAFYLCASSISLAGFYEQYFGPGTRLTVT.

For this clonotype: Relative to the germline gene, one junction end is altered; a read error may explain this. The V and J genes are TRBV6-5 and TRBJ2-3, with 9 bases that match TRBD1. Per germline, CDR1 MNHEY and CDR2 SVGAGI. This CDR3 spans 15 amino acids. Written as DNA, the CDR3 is TGTGCCGGCAGTTACGGGGGACAGGGAGGAGATACGCAGTATTTT. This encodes CAGSYGGQGGDTQYF.

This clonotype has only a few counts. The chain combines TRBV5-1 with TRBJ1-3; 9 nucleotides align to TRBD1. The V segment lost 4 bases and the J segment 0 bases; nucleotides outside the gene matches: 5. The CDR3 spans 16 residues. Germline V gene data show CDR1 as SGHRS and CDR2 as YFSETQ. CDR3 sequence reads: CASSEGQGFSGNTIYF. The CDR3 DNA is TGCGCCAGCAGCGAGGGACAGGGTTTCTCTGGAAACACCATATATTTT.

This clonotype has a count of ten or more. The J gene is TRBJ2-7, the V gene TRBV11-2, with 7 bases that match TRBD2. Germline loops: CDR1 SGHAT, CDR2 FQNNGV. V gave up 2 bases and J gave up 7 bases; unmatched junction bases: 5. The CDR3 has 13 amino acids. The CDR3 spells CASSLPGAGEQYF. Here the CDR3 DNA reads TGTGCCAGCAGCTTACCGGGAGCGGGGGAGCAGTACTTC.

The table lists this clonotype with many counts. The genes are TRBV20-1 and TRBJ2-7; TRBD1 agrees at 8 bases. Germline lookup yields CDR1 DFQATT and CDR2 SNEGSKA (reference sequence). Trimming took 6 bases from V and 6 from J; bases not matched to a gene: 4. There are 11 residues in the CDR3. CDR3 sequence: CSASTGGEQYF. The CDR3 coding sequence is TGCAGTGCAAGCACAGGGGGCGAGCAGTACTTC.

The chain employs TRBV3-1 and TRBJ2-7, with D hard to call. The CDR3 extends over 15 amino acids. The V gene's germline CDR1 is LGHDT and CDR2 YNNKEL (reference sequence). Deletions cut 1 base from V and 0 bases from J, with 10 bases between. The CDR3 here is CASSQGFGDSYEQYF. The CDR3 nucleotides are TGTGCCAGCAGCCAAGGATTCGGTGACTCCTACGAGCAGTACTTC.

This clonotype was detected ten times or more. The CDR3: CATKEDRGLTNEKLFF. CDR3 nucleotide sequence: TGTGCCACCAAGGAGGACAGGGGGCTAACTAATGAAAAACTGTTTTTT. The chain is built from TRBV6-1 and TRBJ1-4; 11 bases line up with TRBD1. Germline assignment: CDR1 MNHNS and CDR2 SASEGT. After removal of 10 bases from V and 1 base from J, the junction contained 8 bases not matched to a gene. The CDR3 length is 16 residues.

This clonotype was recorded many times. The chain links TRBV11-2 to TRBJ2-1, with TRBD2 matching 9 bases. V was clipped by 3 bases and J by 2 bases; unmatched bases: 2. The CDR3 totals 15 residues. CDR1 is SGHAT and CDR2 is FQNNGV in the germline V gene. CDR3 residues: CASSFTSGPYNEQFF. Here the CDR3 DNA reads TGTGCCAGCAGCTTTACTAGCGGGCCCTACAATGAGCAGTTCTTC. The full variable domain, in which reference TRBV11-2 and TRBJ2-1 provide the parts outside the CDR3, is EAGVAQSPRYKIIEKRQSVAFWCNPISGHATLYWYQQILGQGPKLLIQFQNNGVVDDSQLPKDRFSAERLKGVDSTLKIQPAKLEDSAVYLCASSFTSGPYNEQFFGPGTRLTVL.

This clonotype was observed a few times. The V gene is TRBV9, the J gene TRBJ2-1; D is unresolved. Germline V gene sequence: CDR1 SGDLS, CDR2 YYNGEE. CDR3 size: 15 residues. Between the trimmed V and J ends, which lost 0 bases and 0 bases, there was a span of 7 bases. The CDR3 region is CASSVDSVSYNEQFF. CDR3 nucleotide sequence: TGTGCCAGCAGCGTAGACTCAGTCTCCTACAATGAGCAGTTCTTC.

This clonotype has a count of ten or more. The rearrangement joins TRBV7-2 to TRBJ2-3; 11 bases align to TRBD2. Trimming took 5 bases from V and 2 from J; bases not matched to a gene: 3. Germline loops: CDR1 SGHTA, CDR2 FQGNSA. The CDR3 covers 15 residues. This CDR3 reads CASSPTSGNTDTQYF. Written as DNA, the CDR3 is TGTGCCAGCAGCCCGACTAGCGGGAACACAGATACGCAGTATTTT.